This T cell receptor (beta chain) was observed in a study of graft-versus-host responses after intestinal transplantation. Overall study context: Those transplanted obtained multivisceral, liver-intestinal, or isolated intestinal grafts. Study-wide findings and caveats: The recipient marrow held GvH clones, and some of them showed up first in ileum or blood. Declining HvG levels early post-transplant were linked to peak circulating GvH clone levels.

The CDR3 covers 14 residues. V dropped 4 bases and J dropped 4 bases, with 13 bases sitting between them. Germline V lookup: CDR1 MGHRA, CDR2 YSYEKL. Repertoires were generated with immunoSEQ multiplex PCR, while TCRdb's copy carries only in-frame clones and drops some. The sample contains 8,000 to 13,000 clones, 35% to 40% of which appear only once. Researchers placed approximately 200,000 CFSE-labeled responder cells in culture with approximately 200,000 irradiated, violet-dye-labeled stimulator cells. The TCR comes from a human patient who received an intestinal transplant. The specimen was alloreactive CD8+ T cells from a mixed lymphocyte reaction culture, collected before intestinal transplant. Specified subset: CFSE-low proliferating T cells sorted from roughly six-day pre-transplant mixed lymphocyte reaction (GvH or HvG direction). This chain connects TRBV4-1 to TRBJ1-2; no definite D call. CDR3 in amino acids: CASSPVADIYGYTF. The CDR3 bases are TGCGCCAGCAGCCCCGTGGCGGATATCTATGGCTACACCTTC.